This TCR beta chain is drawn from a study of blood T cell repertoires in COVID-19. The CDR3 contains 18 residues. V lost 0 bases to trimming and J lost 0 bases, with 16 bases between them. Germline V gives CDR1 SGDLS, CDR2 YYNGEE. Repertoires were generated with immunoSEQ multiplex PCR, while TCRdb's copy carries only in-frame clones and drops some. The table records more than 250,000 clones, 92% of them present only once. Enrollees, about 18 to 89 years old, lived in roughly 24 US areas. This TCR was sampled from a woman in her twenties or thirties who had recovered from COVID-19. The chain combines TRBV9 with TRBJ2-1; weak D call: TRBD2 (5 bases). The source material was PBMCs or T cells enriched from blood (not recorded which). The CDR3 nucleotides are TGTGCCAGCAGCGTAGACGTTAGCGCTGATAGCTCCTACAATGAGCAGTTCTTC. Encoded protein: CASSVDVSADSSYNEQFF.